The clone carrying this T cell receptor beta chain was detected a few times. Each CDR3 protein is one row after TCRdb ran MiXCR on the reads. In the table there are about 740,000 distinct CDR3 sequences, approximately 40% of which are singletons. The sample originates from a study of T cell repertoires in cytomegalovirus infection. Sequencing was carried out using PBMCs. The sequence derives from a human donor in good health (CMV status not recorded). Some clones in this sample may be carry-over from other donors' samples.

CDR3 residues: CAVNRGTGNYEQYF. In DNA, the CDR3 is TGTGCCGTAAATCGTGGGACAGGGAACTACGAGCAGTACTTC. This rearrangement joins TRBV10-3 to TRBJ2-7, with TRBD1 matching over 9 bases. V dropped 11 bases and J dropped 3; count of bases not matched to a gene: 11. From germline, CDR1 is ENHRY and CDR2 SYGVKD. The CDR3 loop spans 14 amino acids.